This section outlines one T cell receptor (beta chain) sequence together with its context. These data belong to a study of shared clonotypes between healthy human individuals. The germline V and J ends were trimmed by 4 bases and 0 bases, with 12 bases remaining between them. Germline assignment: CDR1 SGHRS and CDR2 YFSETQ. The CDR3 consists of 15 residues. Using immunoSEQ multiplex PCR, the repertoire was profiled, and TCRdb retains in-frame clones only, with some absent. Of 450,000 to 500,000 clones in the sample, over 70% were seen once. This chain joins TRBV5-1 and TRBJ2-3; either TRBD1 or TRBD2 may supply D (5 bases each). This TCR was sampled from a woman aged 40 to 50 in good health. Some clones in this sample may be carry-over from other donors' samples. Sample: PBMCs. The DNA of the CDR3 is TGCGCCAGCAGCCACCGGGACCAAAGCACAGATACGCAGTATTTT. Protein product: CASSHRDQSTDTQYF.